Below, 10 T cell receptor beta chains from the same sample are listed, as sequenced in a study of cytomegalovirus exposure and HLA in healthy donors. The PCR contained 60 Vbeta and 13 Jbeta primers. Assay used: immunoSEQ multiplex PCR; TCRdb lists only in-frame clones, some missing. The sample yields about 88,000 clones, 85% to 90% seen once. The sample taken for sequencing was PBMCs. The receptors were gathered from a man younger than 35 in good health and CMV-seronegative.

The chain combines TRBV5-1 with TRBJ2-4, with no clear D. V was cut by 4 bases and J by 2 bases, with 4 bases left in between. The CDR3 covers 12 residues. Germline CDR1 is SGHRS and CDR2 is YFSETQ. CDR3: CASSTTKNIQYF. In DNA form, the CDR3 reads TGCGCCAGCAGCACAACCAAAAACATTCAGTACTTC.

This clone was recorded a few times. J is TRBJ2-2 and V is TRBV6-1, with 8 bases that match TRBD2. J was trimmed by 4 bases and V by 11 bases; bases with no gene match: 12. The CDR3 sequence is 15 residues long. Per the germline V gene, CDR1 is MNHNS and CDR2 is SASEGT. The CDR3 loop is CACKRERGPTGELFF. As DNA, the CDR3 is TGTGCCTGCAAGCGGGAGAGGGGTCCCACCGGGGAGCTGTTTTTT.

This CDR3 is CASTQSGRPNTGELFF. In DNA form, the CDR3 reads TGTGCCAGCACCCAAAGTGGGAGGCCCAACACCGGGGAGCTGTTTTTT. The genes are TRBV28 and TRBJ2-2; D may be TRBD2 (6 bases). This CDR3 has 16 amino acids. Germline CDR1 and CDR2: MDHEN and SYDVKM. V was shortened by 7 bases and J by 2 bases, with 17 bases between the two germline ends.

The chain joins TRBV6-1 to TRBJ1-2; 8 nucleotides line up with TRBD1. Germline CDR1 MNHNS, CDR2 SASEGT. The CDR3 runs 12 residues. J lost 8 bases, V lost 5 bases, and 4 bases had no gene match. CDR3 DNA: TGTGCCAGCAGTCGGACAGGGTGGGGCTACACCTTC. Translating it yields CASSRTGWGYTF.

The rearrangement uses TRBV5-1 and TRBJ1-1, with unresolved D. Germline V lookup: CDR1 SGHRS, CDR2 YFSETQ. CDR3 size: 14 residues. The V end was cut by 1 base, the J end by 1 base, with 8 bases between. CDR3 sequence reads: CASSLNLKNTEAFF. The DNA of the CDR3 is TGCGCCAGCAGCTTGAATTTAAAGAACACTGAAGCTTTCTTT.

This clone was seen once. The rearrangement uses TRBV6-5 and TRBJ1-1, with 7 nucleotides matching TRBD1. V trimming: 2 bases; J trimming: 1 base; junction bases outside the gene matches: 1. The CDR3 totals 14 residues. Germline-derived CDR1 and CDR2 are MNHEY and SVGAGI. The CDR3 DNA reads TGTGCCAGCAGTTACGGGGACAGGAACACTGAAGCTTTCTTT. Amino acid sequence: CASSYGDRNTEAFF.

This clone was detected only once. The rearrangement joins TRBV7-3 to TRBJ2-1; possibly TRBD2 for D (6 bases). Per the germline V gene, CDR1 is SGHTA and CDR2 is FQGTGA. This CDR3 has 16 amino acids. V was cut by 3 bases and J by 0 bases, with 12 bases left in between. The CDR3 protein is CASSFSTRSSYNEQFF. The CDR3 region has the DNA TGTGCCAGCAGCTTCTCGACTAGGAGCTCCTACAATGAGCAGTTCTTC.

Comments on this clone: The same CDR3 also results from other DNA sequences found in this sample. The rearrangement joins TRBV27 to TRBJ2-3; the match to TRBD2 covers 7 bases. Germline V gene sequence: CDR1 MNHEY, CDR2 SMNVEV (reference sequence). The CDR3 is made up of 13 amino acids. Trimming removed 1 base from V and 6 bases from J; junction bases left unmatched: 1. The CDR3 region is CASSLWGGDTQYF. For the CDR3, the DNA is TGTGCCAGCAGTTTATGGGGGGGGGATACGCAGTATTTT.

The chain has TRBV11-2 and TRBJ2-7; the D gene is possibly TRBD1 (6 bases). V lost 5 bases and J lost 3, with 11 bases in between. Per the germline V gene, CDR1 is SGHAT and CDR2 is FQNNGV. CDR3 length: 13 residues. The CDR3 bases are TGTGCCAGCAGCGCGTTACAGGGCTACGAGCAGTACTTC. Encoded protein: CASSALQGYEQYF.

V usage is TRBV7-8 and J usage is TRBJ1-1, with 9 nucleotides matching TRBD1. The CDR3 length is 17 residues. Looked up from germline, CDR1 is SGHVS and CDR2 is FQNEAQ. J gave up 0 bases and V 2 bases, and 7 bases lay outside the gene matches. CDR3 DNA: TGTGCCAGCAGCTTAACCCGGGACAGGGTCATGAACACTGAAGCTTTCTTT. Protein product: CASSLTRDRVMNTEAFF. Full variable domain (outside the CDR3, taken from reference TRBV7-8 and TRBJ1-1): GAGVSQSPRYKVAKRGQDVALRCDPISGHVSLFWYQQALGQGPEFLTYFQNEAQLDKSGLPSDRFFAERPEGSVSTLKIQRTQQEDSAVYLCASSLTRDRVMNTEAFFGQGTRLTVV.